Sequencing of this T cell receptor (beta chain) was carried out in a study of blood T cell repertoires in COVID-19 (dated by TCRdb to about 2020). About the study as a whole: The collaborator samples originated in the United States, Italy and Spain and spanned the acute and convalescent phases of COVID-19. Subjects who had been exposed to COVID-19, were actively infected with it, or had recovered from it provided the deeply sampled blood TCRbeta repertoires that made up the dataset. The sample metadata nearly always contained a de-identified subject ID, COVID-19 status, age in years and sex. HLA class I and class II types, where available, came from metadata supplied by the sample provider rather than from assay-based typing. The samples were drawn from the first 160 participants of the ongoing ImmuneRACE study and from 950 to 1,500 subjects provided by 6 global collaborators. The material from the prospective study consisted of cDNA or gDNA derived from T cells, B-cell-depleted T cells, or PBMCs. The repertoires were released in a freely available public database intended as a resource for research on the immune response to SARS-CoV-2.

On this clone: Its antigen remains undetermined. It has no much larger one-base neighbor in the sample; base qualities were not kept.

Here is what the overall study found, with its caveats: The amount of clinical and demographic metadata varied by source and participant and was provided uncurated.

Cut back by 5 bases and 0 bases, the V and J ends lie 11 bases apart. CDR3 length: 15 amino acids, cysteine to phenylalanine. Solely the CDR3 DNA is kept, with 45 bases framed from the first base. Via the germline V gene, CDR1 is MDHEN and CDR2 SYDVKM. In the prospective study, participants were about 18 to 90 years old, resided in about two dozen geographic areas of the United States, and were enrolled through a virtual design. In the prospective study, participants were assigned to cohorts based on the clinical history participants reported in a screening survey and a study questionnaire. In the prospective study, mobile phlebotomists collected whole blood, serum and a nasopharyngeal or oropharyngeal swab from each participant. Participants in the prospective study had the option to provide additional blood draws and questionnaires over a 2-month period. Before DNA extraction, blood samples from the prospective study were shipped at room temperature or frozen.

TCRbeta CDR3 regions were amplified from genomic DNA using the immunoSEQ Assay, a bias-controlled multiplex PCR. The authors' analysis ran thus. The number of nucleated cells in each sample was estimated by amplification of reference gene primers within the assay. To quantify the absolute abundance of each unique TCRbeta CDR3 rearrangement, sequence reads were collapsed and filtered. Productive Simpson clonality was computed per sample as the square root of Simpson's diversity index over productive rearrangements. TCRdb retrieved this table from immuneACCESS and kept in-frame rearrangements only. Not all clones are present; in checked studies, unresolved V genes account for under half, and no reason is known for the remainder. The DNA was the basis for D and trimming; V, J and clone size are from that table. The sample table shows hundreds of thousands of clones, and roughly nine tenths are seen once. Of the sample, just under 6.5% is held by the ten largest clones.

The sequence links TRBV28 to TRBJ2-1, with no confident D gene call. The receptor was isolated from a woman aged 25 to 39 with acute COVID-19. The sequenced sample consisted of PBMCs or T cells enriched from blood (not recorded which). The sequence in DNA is TGTGCCAGCAGTCTCCTGGAGCTCTCCTACAATGAGCAGTTCTTC. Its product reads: CASSLLELSYNEQFF. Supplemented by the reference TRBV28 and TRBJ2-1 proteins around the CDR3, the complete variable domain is DVKVTQSSRYLVKRTGEKVFLECVQDMDHENMFWYRQDPGLGLRLIYFSYDVKMKEKGDIPEGYSVSREKKERFSLILESASTNQTSMYLCASSLLELSYNEQFFGPGTRLTVL.